This entry is about one TCR beta chain. No antigen is known for it. Healthy bone marrow donors made up the cohort. Primers: 60 Vbeta forward and 13 Jbeta reverse. Libraries were prepared by immunoSEQ multiplex PCR; TCRdb keeps only in-frame clonotypes and omits some of them. Among 150,000 to 200,000 clones listed, around 75% were seen once. The data derive from a study of cytomegalovirus exposure and HLA in healthy donors. Germline CDR1 is SQVTM and CDR2 is ANQGSEA. The CDR3 length is 17 residues. Trimming removed 0 bases from V and 4 bases from J; junction bases left unmatched: 10. Study-level findings and limits: Relative to the approximately 670-donor mean, N-insertions were reportedly fewer in an Asian-associated ancestry cluster in a later analysis. As was reported, the classifier diagnosed cytomegalovirus status with high specificity and sensitivity. Analysis was performed later, and it showed HLA-associated TCR beta chains to be more clonally expanded than equally common others.

The chain combines TRBV29-1 with TRBJ2-5, with 11 positions matching TRBD1. The sequence was obtained from a male donor in good health and CMV-seronegative. Material for sequencing was PBMCs. CDR3: CSVEDPWGQGDVETQYF. In nucleotides, the CDR3 is TGCAGCGTTGAAGACCCGTGGGGACAGGGGGATGTAGAGACCCAGTACTTC.